This T cell receptor (beta chain) was identified in a study of shared clonotypes between healthy human individuals (dated by TCRdb to 2018 to 2021). Concerning the study at large: A few men and two women, aged 18 to 49 years, made up the cohort. To increase sequencing depth and limit assay-specific biases, TCR repertoire library preparation and sequencing were carried out by different laboratories using diverse techniques. Between about 0.9 and 10 billion PBMCs per donor were obtained by leukapheresis. To estimate repertoire size and how much clonotypes are shared between individuals, the study performed deep sequencing of blood TCR repertoires from a few healthy adults. For each donor, three plates each were used for CD4 naive and CD4 memory, two plates were used for CD8 naive, and one plate was used for CD8 memory.

Results the study describes overall, beyond this receptor: Pairwise subsampling indicated that sequencing depth was expected to affect the degree of clonotype sharing among donors. Only blood was sampled, and tissue TCR repertoires likely differ from those in blood. Sharing across a few donors was observed for about 5% of naive CD4, about 4% of naive CD8, roughly 2.4% of memory CD4, and approximately 0.41% of memory CD8 clonotypes. Naive subsets generally had larger estimated clonotype richness than memory subsets. Clonotypes shared by all four sorted-subset donors showed higher generation probabilities than non-shared clonotypes. Because the study included a small number of donors, the genetic and exposure-history diversity represented was limited. Incomplete sequencing was indicated by rarefaction of sorted-subset datasets, despite the large sequencing depth.

Healthy HIV-negative adults with no recently reported acute infections or vaccinations were included as donors. Every donor was a Caucasian adult residing in Nashville, Tennessee, USA. Magnetic negative selection was used to enrich CD4+ T cells, after which naive cells were positively selected on CD45RA and the negative fraction became the memory subset. After blood collection by leukapheresis, PBMCs were isolated using Ficoll-Histopaque density gradient centrifugation and then cryopreserved in the vapor phase of liquid nitrogen. Analytical flow cytometry was used to check the purity and quantity of every magnetically sorted T cell population. Genomic DNA was isolated from each sorted fraction and quantified by UV absorbance on a Nanodrop 2000c. After removal of 6 bases from V and 6 bases from J, the junction retains 12 bases not matched to a gene. The CDR3 covers 16 residues, taking in both the cysteine and the phenylalanine. Just the 48-base CDR3 DNA is kept, in frame starting at base 1. CDR1 and CDR2 are read off the germline V gene as KGHSH and LQKENI.

Many counts were recorded for this clone. Its antigen remains undetermined. Nothing much larger sits one base from this clone, and base qualities are not available. Using the deep immunoSEQ assay, TCR CDR3 regions were amplified from genomic DNA by multiplex PCR. Genomic DNA extracted from each cell subset was distributed evenly over all wells of several immunoSEQ 96-well plates, and each plate served as one replicate. For sorted subsets, 150 to 200 ng genomic DNA, equal to some 30,000 T cell genomes, was loaded into each replicate PCR. Purified libraries were measured with a Qubit 3.0 fluorometer, size-checked on a Bioanalyzer 2100, and measured again with the KAPA Library Quantification kit. Each immunoSEQ 96-well plate was sequenced on its own single-read 150-cycle Illumina NextSeq 550 flow cell. The authors processed their data as follows. The immunoSEQ output contained only junctional sequences without quality scores, so filtering could not match that applied to full-length reads. Sequences were annotated with PyIR, a Python wrapper for IgBLAST v1.9, and V/J genes and CDR3 were assigned using IMGT germline references. Reads were removed for weak V/J assignments (E-value above 1e-6), missing CDR3, stop codons, out-of-frame junctions, or ambiguous translated residues. V3J clonotypes were defined as sequences sharing an identical inferred V gene, J gene, and CDR3 amino acid sequence. To compute the percentage overlap between repertoires, the number of shared unique clonotypes was divided by the size of the smaller repertoire. Three approaches were used to assess repertoire richness: RTK rarefaction, the Chao1 estimator, and Recon v2.1 estimates of unobserved clonotypes. OLGA was used to compute generation probabilities for all TCRbeta clonotypes that the gDNA method yielded from a handful of donors. In TCRdb, the immuneACCESS table is reduced to in-frame sequences with V and J assigned. These tables do not hold every clone; where another copy was compared, an unresolved V gene accounts for under half, and the others remain unexplained. V and J calls and clone size are those listed in that table; D and trimming were worked out from the DNA. The sample profile shows 950,000 to 1,100,000 clones; approximately 78% of them were found once. The top ten clones comprise around 0.6% of the sample.

The TCR comes from a man aged 18 to 29 in good health. Some clones in this sample may be carry-over from other donors' samples. Sequenced: memory CD4+ T cells from PBMCs. The cell subset or site label corresponds to: CD45RA-negative fraction. The V gene is TRBV18 and the J gene is TRBJ2-2, with TRBD2 matching 8 junction bases. The CDR3 has the sequence CASSPAGAGAAGELFF. The DNA sequence follows: TGTGCCAGCTCGCCCGCGGGAGCGGGAGCGGCCGGGGAGCTGTTTTTT.